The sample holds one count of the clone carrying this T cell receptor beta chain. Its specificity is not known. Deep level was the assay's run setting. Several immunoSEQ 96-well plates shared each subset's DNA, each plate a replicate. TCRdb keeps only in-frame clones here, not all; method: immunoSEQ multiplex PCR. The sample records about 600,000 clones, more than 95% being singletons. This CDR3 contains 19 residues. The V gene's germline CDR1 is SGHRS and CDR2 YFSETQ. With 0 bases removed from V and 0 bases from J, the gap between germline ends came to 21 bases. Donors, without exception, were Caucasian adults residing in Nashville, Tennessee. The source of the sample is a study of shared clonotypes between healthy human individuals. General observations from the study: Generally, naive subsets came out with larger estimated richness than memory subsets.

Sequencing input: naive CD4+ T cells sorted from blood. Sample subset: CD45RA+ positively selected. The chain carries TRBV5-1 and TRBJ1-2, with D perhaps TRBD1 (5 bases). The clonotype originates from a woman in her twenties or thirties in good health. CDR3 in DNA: TGCGCCAGCAGCTTGGCGGGGGGAAGATCCAACATAACTAACTATGGCTACACCTTC. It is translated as CASSLAGGRSNITNYGYTF. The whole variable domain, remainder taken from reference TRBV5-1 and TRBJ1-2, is KAGVTQTPRYLIKTRGQQVTLSCSPISGHRSVSWYQQTPGQGLQFLFEYFSETQRNKGNFPGRFSGRQFSNSRSEMNVSTLELGDSALYLCASSLAGGRSNITNYGYTFGSGTRLTVV.